This T cell receptor beta chain was sequenced for a study of blood T cell repertoires in COVID-19. Study-wide context: Italy, Spain and the United States were the sources of the convalescent and acute COVID-19 samples.

Study processing details: The authors estimated nucleated cell counts from reference gene primer amplification. Some clones are missing from TCRdb's copy, which holds only in-frame ones; the method was immunoSEQ multiplex PCR. V and J calls and clone size are as listed in that table; D and trimming were resolved from the DNA. The data hold some 240,000 clones, with about four fifths observed a single time. The J segment lost 3 bases and the V segment lost 2 bases, leaving 6 bases of the junction unmatched. Germline-derived CDR1 and CDR2 are KGHSH and LQKENI. The CDR3 runs 17 residues. This sequence was found in a woman between 35 and 50 years old who had recovered from COVID-19. Sequenced: peripheral blood. The rearrangement links TRBV18 to TRBJ2-3; 12 nucleotides match TRBD2. CDR3 nucleotides: TGTGCCAGCTCACCAAAGGTACTAGCGGGGGGAACAGATACGCAGTATTTT. This codes for CASSPKVLAGGTDTQYF. The full variable domain, in which reference TRBV18 and TRBJ2-3 provide the parts outside the CDR3, is NAGVMQNPRHLVRRRGQEARLRCSPMKGHSHVYWYRQLPEEGLKFMVYLQKENIIDESGMPKERFSAEFPKEGPSILRIQQVVRGDSAAYFCASSPKVLAGGTDTQYFGPGTRLTVL.